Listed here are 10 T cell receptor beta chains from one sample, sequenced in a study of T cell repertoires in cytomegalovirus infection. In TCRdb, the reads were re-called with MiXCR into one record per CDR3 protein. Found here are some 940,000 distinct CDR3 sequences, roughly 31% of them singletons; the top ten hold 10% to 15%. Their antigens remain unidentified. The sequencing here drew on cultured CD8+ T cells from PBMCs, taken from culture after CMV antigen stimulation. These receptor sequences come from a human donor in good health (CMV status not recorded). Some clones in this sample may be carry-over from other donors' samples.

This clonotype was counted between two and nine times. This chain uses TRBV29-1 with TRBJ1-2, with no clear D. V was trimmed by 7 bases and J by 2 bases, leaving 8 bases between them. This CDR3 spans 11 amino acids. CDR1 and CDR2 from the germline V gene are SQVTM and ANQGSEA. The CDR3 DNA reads TGCAGCGCCCAGGAGAACTATGGCTACACCTTC. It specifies CSAQENYGYTF.

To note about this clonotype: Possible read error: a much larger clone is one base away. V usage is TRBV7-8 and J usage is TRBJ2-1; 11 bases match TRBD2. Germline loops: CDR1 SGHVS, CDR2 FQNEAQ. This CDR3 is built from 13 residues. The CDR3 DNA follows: TGTGTCAGCAGCTTAGCGGGGGGGCTTGAGCAGTTCTTC. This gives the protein CVSSLAGGLEQFF.

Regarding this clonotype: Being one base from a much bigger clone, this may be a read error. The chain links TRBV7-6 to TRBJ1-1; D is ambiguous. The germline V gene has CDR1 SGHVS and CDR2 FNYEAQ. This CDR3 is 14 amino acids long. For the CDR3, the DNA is TGTGTCAGCAGCGCCTCGGGAGGGAGTACTGAAGCTTTCTTT. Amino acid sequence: CVSSASGGSTEAFF.

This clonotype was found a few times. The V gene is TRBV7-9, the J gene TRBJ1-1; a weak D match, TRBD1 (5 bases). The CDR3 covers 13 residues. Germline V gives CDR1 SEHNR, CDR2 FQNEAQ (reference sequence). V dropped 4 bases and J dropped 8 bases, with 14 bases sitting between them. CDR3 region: CASSSPRGVEAFF. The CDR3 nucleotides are TGTGCCAGCAGCTCCCCAAGGGGTGTCGAAGCTTTCTTT.

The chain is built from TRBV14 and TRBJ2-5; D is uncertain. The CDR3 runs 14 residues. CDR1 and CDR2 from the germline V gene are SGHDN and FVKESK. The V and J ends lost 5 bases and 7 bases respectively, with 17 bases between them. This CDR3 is CASSYPGRQRTQYF. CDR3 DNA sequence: TGTGCCAGCAGCTACCCGGGTCGCCAGAGGACCCAGTACTTC.

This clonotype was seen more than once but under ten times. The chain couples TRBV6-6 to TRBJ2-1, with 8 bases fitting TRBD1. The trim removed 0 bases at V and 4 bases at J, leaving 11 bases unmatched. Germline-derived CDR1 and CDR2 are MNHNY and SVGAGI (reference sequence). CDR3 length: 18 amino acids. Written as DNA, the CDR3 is TGTGCCAGCAGTTACTCGGTTTTAAGCCGGACAGGGTACAATGAGCAGTTCTTC. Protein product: CASSYSVLSRTGYNEQFF.

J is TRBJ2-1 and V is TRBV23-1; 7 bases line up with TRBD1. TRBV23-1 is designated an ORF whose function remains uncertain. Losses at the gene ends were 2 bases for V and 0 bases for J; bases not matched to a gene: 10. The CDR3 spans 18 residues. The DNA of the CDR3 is TGCGCCAGCAGTCAAAACGGCCGACAGGGCCTCTCCTACAATGAGCAGTTCTTC. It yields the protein CASSQNGRQGLSYNEQFF.

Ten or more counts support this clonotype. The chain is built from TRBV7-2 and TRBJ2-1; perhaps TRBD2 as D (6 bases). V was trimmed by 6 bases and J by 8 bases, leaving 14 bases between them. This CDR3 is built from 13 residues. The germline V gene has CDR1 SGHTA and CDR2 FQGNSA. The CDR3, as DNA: TGTGCCAGCAGGGAGGGCTCTAGAGATGAGCAGTTCTTC. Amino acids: CASREGSRDEQFF.

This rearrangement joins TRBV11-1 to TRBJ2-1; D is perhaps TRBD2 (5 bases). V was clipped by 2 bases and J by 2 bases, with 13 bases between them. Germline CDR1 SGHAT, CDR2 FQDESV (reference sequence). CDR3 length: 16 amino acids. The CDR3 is CASSLMRVNPYNEQFF. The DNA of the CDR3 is TGTGCCAGCAGCTTAATGAGGGTTAACCCCTACAATGAGCAGTTCTTC. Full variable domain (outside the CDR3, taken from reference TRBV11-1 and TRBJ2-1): EAEVAQSPRYKITEKSQAVAFWCDPISGHATLYWYRQILGQGPELLVQFQDESVVDDSQLPKDRFSAERLKGVDSTLKIQPAELGDSAMYLCASSLMRVNPYNEQFFGPGTRLTVL.

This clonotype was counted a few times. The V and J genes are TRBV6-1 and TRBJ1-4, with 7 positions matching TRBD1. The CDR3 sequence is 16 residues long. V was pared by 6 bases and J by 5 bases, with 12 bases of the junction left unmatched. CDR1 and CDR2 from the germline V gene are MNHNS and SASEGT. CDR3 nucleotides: TGTGCCAGCAGACCCTTGAGGGGGCAATTAAATGAAAAACTGTTTTTT. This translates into CASRPLRGQLNEKLFF.